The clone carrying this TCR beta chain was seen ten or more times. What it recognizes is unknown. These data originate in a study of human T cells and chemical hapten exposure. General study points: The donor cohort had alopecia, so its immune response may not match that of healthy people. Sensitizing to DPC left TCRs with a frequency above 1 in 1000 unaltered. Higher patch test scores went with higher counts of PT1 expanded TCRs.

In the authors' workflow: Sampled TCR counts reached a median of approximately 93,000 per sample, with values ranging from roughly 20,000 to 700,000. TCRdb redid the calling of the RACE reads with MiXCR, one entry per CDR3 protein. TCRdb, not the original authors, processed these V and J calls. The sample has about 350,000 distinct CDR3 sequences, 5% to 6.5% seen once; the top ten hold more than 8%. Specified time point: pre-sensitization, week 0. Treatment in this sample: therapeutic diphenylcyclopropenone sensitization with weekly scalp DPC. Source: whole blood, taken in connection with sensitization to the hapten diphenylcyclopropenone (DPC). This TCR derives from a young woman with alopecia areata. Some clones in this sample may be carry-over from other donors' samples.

The CDR3 region has the DNA TGTGCCAGCCAGGACGTTAGCTCCTATAATTCACCCCTCCACTTT. Protein sequence: CASQDVSSYNSPLHF. The V and J genes are TRBV27 and TRBJ1-6; D uncertain. From germline, CDR1 is MNHEY and CDR2 SMNVEV (reference sequence). The CDR3 covers 15 residues. Trimming shortened V by 8 bases and J by 0 bases, and 11 bases separated the two germline ends.